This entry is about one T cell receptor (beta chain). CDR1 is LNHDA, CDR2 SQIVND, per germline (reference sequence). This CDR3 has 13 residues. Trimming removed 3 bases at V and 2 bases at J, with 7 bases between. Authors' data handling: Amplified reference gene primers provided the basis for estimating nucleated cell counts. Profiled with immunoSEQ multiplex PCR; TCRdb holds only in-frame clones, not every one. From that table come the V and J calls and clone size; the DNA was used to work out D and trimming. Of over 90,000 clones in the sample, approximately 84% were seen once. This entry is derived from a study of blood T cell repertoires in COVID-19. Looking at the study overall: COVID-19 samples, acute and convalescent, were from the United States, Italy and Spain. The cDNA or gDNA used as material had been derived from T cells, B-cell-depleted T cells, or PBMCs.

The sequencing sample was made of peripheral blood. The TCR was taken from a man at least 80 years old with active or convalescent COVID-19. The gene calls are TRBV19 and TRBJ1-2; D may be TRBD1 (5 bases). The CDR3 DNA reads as TGTGCCAGTAGTATTGACAGCAACTATGGCTACACCTTC. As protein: CASSIDSNYGYTF. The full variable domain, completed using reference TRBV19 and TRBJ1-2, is DGGITQSPKYLFRKEGQNVTLSCEQNLNHDAMYWYRQDPGQGLRLIYYSQIVNDFQKGDIAEGYSVSREKKESFPLTVTSAQKNPTAFYLCASSIDSNYGYTFGSGTRLTVV.